This is a list of T cell receptor beta chains from one sample in a study of metastatic and nonmetastatic thyroid tumors. Using MiXCR, TCRdb re-called clones from the PCR reads. The sample includes tens of thousands of clones, under 30% of them seen just once. The sequenced material came from blood. These receptors came from a male donor with papillary thyroid cancer or a benign thyroid nodule (not recorded which). Some clones in this sample may be carry-over from other donors' samples. CDR3s include the opening cysteine and the closing phenylalanine or tryptophan. D genes are given only for firm matches. Only part of the rows carry a size: once, few, many, or a class if the clone is expanded.

abundance	d_gene	v_gene	j_gene	CDR3aa	CDR3nt
-	TRBD2	TRBV7-8	TRBJ2-4	CASSFGTSGNMQYF	TGTGCCAGCAGCTTTGGGACTAGCGGAAACATGCAGTACTTC
few	-	TRBV6-1	TRBJ1-2	CASTRGGSSTSYGYTF	TGTGCCAGCACGCGGGGGGGGTCTTCTACTAGCTATGGCTACACCTTC
many	TRBD1	TRBV18	TRBJ1-1	CASSPLPQTGKVAAFF	TGTGCCAGCTCACCACTTCCCCAGACAGGGAAAGTTGCTGCTTTCTTT
many	-	TRBV2	TRBJ1-5	CASKALGAGTQPQHF	TGTGCCAGTAAAGCTCTGGGGGCTGGGACTCAGCCCCAGCATTTT
many	TRBD1	TRBV20-1	TRBJ2-6	CSASPERTGGVSGANVLTF	TGCAGTGCTAGCCCCGAAAGGACAGGGGGCGTCTCTGGGGCCAACGTCCTGACTTTC
-	TRBD1	TRBV11-2	TRBJ2-2	CASSINTGGAGELFF	TGTGCCAGCAGCATAAACACAGGGGGCGCGGGGGAGCTGTTTTTT
-	TRBD1	TRBV7-8	TRBJ2-7	CASSFGTVEPLEQYF	TGTGCCAGCAGCTTCGGGACAGTCGAACCGCTCGAGCAGTACTTC
-	TRBD2	TRBV6-1	TRBJ2-7	CASNNGGSYEQYF	TGTGCCAGCAATAACGGCGGGAGCTACGAGCAGTACTTC
-	-	TRBV24-1	TRBJ2-3	CATSDPALGQGTQYF	TGTGCCACCAGTGACCCCGCGCTTGGTCAGGGTACGCAGTATTTT
few	TRBD2	TRBV27	TRBJ2-1	CASNIAGGPTNEQFF	TGTGCCAGCAACATAGCGGGAGGGCCCACAAATGAGCAGTTCTTC
few	-	TRBV24-1	TRBJ2-3	CATSDLESDTQYF	TGTGCCACCAGTGACCTGGAATCCGATACGCAGTATTTT
-	-	TRBV19	TRBJ2-2	CASSIGRPGELFF	TGTGCCAGTAGTATAGGGCGACCCGGGGAGCTGTTTTTT
many	-	TRBV18	TRBJ1-6	CASSPKAQLDNSPLHF	TGTGCCAGCTCACCAAAGGCCCAGCTTGATAATTCACCCCTCCACTTT
few	TRBD2	TRBV6-2/TRBV6-3	TRBJ2-3	CESSRGRDTQYF	TGTGAAAGCTCCCGCGGGAGAGATACGCAGTATTTT
many	TRBD1	TRBV4-1	TRBJ1-1	CASSQDPRGLTEAFF	TGCGCCAGCAGCCAGGATCCAAGGGGGCTTACTGAAGCTTTCTTT
many	-	TRBV3-1	TRBJ2-1	CASSLTGSEQFF	TGTGCCAGCAGCCTTACCGGCTCCGAGCAGTTCTTC
many	TRBD1	TRBV20-1	TRBJ2-2	CSARDRDTGELFF	TGCAGTGCCCGCGACAGGGACACCGGGGAGCTGTTTTTT
few	TRBD2	TRBV5-1	TRBJ2-2	CASSLGLAGAGELFF	TGCGCCAGCAGCTTGGGACTAGCGGGAGCCGGGGAGCTGTTTTTT
-	TRBD1	TRBV15	TRBJ2-1	CATTRDRGGNEQFF	TGTGCCACCACCCGGGACAGGGGAGGCAATGAGCAGTTCTTC
-	TRBD2	TRBV29-1	TRBJ2-2	CSVEAGGAGELFF	TGCAGCGTTGAAGCGGGGGGGGCCGGGGAGCTGTTTTTT
many	-	TRBV6-5	TRBJ2-1	CASTSHGLGSGINEQFF	TGTGCCAGCACCTCTCATGGGTTAGGTTCAGGAATCAATGAGCAGTTCTTC
few	-	TRBV6-1	TRBJ1-1	CASSPGMNTEAFF	TGTGCCAGCAGTCCAGGTATGAACACTGAAGCTTTCTTT
many	TRBD1	TRBV5-1	TRBJ2-3	CASSLAVGGPDTQYF	TGCGCCAGCAGCTTGGCTGTAGGGGGCCCAGATACGCAGTATTTT
once	TRBD2	TRBV20-1	TRBJ2-7	CSARSSGLAGSYEQYF	TGCAGTGCTAGATCATCGGGGCTAGCGGGTTCGTACGAGCAGTACTTC
many	TRBD1	TRBV3-1	TRBJ1-2	CASSQGWDRVKDYGYTF	TGTGCCAGCAGCCAAGGATGGGACAGGGTGAAGGACTATGGCTACACCTTC
few	TRBD2	TRBV28	TRBJ2-7	CASSRLTSGAYEQYF	TGTGCCAGCAGTAGGCTGACTAGCGGGGCCTACGAGCAGTACTTC
-	TRBD1	TRBV30	TRBJ1-4	CAWRRQGPATNEKLFF	TGTGCCTGGAGGCGACAGGGGCCGGCAACTAATGAAAAACTGTTTTTT
-	TRBD1	TRBV6-1	TRBJ1-5	CASSEGTGPQPQHF	TGTGCCAGCAGTGAAGGGACAGGGCCTCAGCCCCAGCATTTT